Shown below are 19 T cell receptor beta chains from a single sample sequenced in a study of blood T cell repertoires in COVID-19. Assay used: immunoSEQ multiplex PCR; TCRdb lists only in-frame clones, some missing. The data show around 320,000 clones, around 88% seen once. Sequencing was carried out using peripheral blood. All receptors derive from a woman in her twenties or thirties who had recovered from COVID-19.

The chain couples TRBV28 to TRBJ1-1, with no clear D. Germline CDR1 is MDHEN and CDR2 is SYDVKM. This CDR3 has 13 residues. With 7 bases removed from V and 7 bases from J, the gap between germline ends came to 16 bases. CDR3 sequence: CASKGRELHEAFF. As DNA, the CDR3 is TGTGCCAGCAAAGGACGGGAGCTACATGAAGCTTTCTTT.

The chain combines TRBV27 with TRBJ1-6; perhaps TRBD1 as D (5 bases). This CDR3 spans 15 amino acids. Germline lookup yields CDR1 MNHEY and CDR2 SMNVEV (reference sequence). Trimming removed 8 bases at V and 0 bases at J, with 11 bases between. In DNA, the CDR3 is TGTGCCAGCGCGTCGACAGCCTCCTATAATTCACCCCTCCACTTT. Protein: CASASTASYNSPLHF.

This chain uses TRBV7-3 with TRBJ2-1, with 8 bases identical to TRBD1. The CDR3 loop spans 15 amino acids. The ends lost 3 bases at V and 8 bases at J; junction bases unmatched: 9. Germline V CDR1 and CDR2: SGHTA, FQGTGA. The CDR3 spells CASSFQPGTGDEQFF. The CDR3 region has the DNA TGTGCCAGCAGCTTCCAACCCGGGACAGGCGATGAGCAGTTCTTC. Looking up the rest from reference TRBV7-3 and TRBJ2-1 gives the full variable domain: GAGVSQTPSNKVTEKGKYVELRCDPISGHTALYWYRQSLGQGPEFLIYFQGTGAADDSGLPNDRFFAVRPEGSVSTLKIQRTERGDSAVYLCASSFQPGTGDEQFFGPGTRLTVL.

This chain links TRBV15 with TRBJ1-1; D is ambiguous. CDR3 length equals 16 residues. Trimming removed 1 base from V and 3 bases from J, with 15 bases in between. Germline V lookup: CDR1 LNHNV, CDR2 YYDKDF (reference sequence). Written as DNA, the CDR3 is TGTGCCACCAGCAGAGTAGGAGGGCTCACGGACACTGAAGCTTTCTTT. Amino acids: CATSRVGGLTDTEAFF.

Written as DNA, the CDR3 is TGTGCCAGCACCCTAAGCGCCCCCACAGATACGCAGTATTTT. Translated: CASTLSAPTDTQYF. This sequence joins TRBV7-2 and TRBJ2-3; D gene ambiguous. Germline V CDR1 and CDR2: SGHTA, FQGNSA. The CDR3 runs to 14 residues. The V end was cut by 7 bases, the J end by 2 bases, with 13 bases between.

The chain uses TRBV2 and TRBJ1-1; unclear D gene. Trimming stripped 4 bases from V and 2 bases from J, with 8 bases between. The CDR3 is made up of 13 amino acids. Germline-derived CDR1 and CDR2 are SNHLY and FYNNEI. The DNA of the CDR3 is TGTGCCAGCAGTGTCACAGAAAACACTGAAGCTTTCTTT. Protein sequence: CASSVTENTEAFF. Together with reference TRBV2 and TRBJ1-1, the CDR3 gives the full variable domain: EPEVTQTPSHQVTQMGQEVILRCVPISNHLYFYWYRQILGQKVEFLVSFYNNEISEKSEIFDDQFSVERPDGSNFTLKIRSTKLEDSAMYFCASSVTENTEAFFGQGTRLTVV.

This rearrangement joins TRBV5-1 to TRBJ2-5; D call uncertain. The V gene lost 0 bases and the J gene lost 1 base, with 4 bases spanning the gap. The CDR3 sequence is 13 residues long. Germline CDR1 SGHRS, CDR2 YFSETQ. The CDR3: CASSLAVQETQYF. In nucleotides, the CDR3 is TGCGCCAGCAGCTTGGCTGTCCAAGAGACCCAGTACTTC.

V and J are TRBV30 and TRBJ1-1; 7 bases match TRBD1. In germline, CDR1 is GTSNPN, CDR2 SVGIG (reference sequence). This CDR3 comprises 13 residues. Trimming removed 4 bases from V and 4 bases from J; junction bases left unmatched: 6. CDR3 DNA sequence: TGTGCCTGGACCTGGACAGGCGTCACTGAAGCTTTCTTT. It translates to CAWTWTGVTEAFF. The full variable domain, in which reference TRBV30 and TRBJ1-1 provide the parts outside the CDR3, is SQTIHQWPATLVQPVGSPLSLECTVEGTSNPNLYWYRQAAGRGLQLLFYSVGIGQISSEVPQNLSASRPQDRQFILSSKKLLLSDSGFYLCAWTWTGVTEAFFGQGTRLTVV.

This clone was seen a handful of times. The chain links TRBV30 to TRBJ2-7, with D possibly TRBD2 on 6 matching bases. The CDR3 has 18 amino acids. V lost 0 bases and J lost 1, with 22 bases in between. Germline CDR1 and CDR2: GTSNPN and SVGIG (reference sequence). The CDR3 loop is CAWSVKGSRWGRSYEQYF. In DNA form, the CDR3 reads TGTGCCTGGAGTGTAAAAGGGTCCCGGTGGGGGAGGTCCTACGAGCAGTACTTC.

The sample holds a few counts of this clone. This sequence joins TRBV5-1 and TRBJ1-2; 8 bases are shared with TRBD1. Trimming cost V 4 bases and J 4 bases; bases outside gene matches: 6. Germline V gene sequence: CDR1 SGHRS, CDR2 YFSETQ. CDR3 length equals 14 residues. The CDR3 sequence: CASSRDRGGYGYTF. The CDR3, as DNA: TGCGCCAGCAGCCGCGACAGGGGAGGCTATGGCTACACCTTC. Complete variable domain (other parts from reference TRBV5-1 and TRBJ1-2): KAGVTQTPRYLIKTRGQQVTLSCSPISGHRSVSWYQQTPGQGLQFLFEYFSETQRNKGNFPGRFSGRQFSNSRSEMNVSTLELGDSALYLCASSRDRGGYGYTFGSGTRLTVV.

This clone has a single count. This chain uses TRBV28 with TRBJ2-5, with D possibly TRBD2 on 7 matching bases. Trimming removed 6 bases from V and 5 bases from J, with 13 bases in between. Germline V gene data show CDR1 as MDHEN and CDR2 as SYDVKM. This CDR3 comprises 13 residues. CDR3 nucleotide sequence: TGTGCCAGCAGCGGGGGGCGGCGGGAGACCCAGTACTTC. This encodes CASSGGRRETQYF.

This chain joins TRBV6-5 and TRBJ1-1, with a tentative D call TRBD1 (6 bases). Germline loops: CDR1 MNHEY, CDR2 SVGAGI. This CDR3 region has 13 residues. Trimming stripped 8 bases from V and 0 bases from J, with 10 bases between. CDR3 loop: CASRQVMNTEAFF. The CDR3 bases are TGTGCCAGCCGACAGGTTATGAACACTGAAGCTTTCTTT.

The chain employs TRBV4-1 and TRBJ1-1; D remains unclear. The CDR3 sequence is 15 residues long. CDR1 and CDR2 (germline): MGHRA, YSYEKL. V was shortened by 5 bases and J by 0 bases, with 13 bases between the two germline ends. The CDR3 region is CASSEGRPLNTEAFF. CDR3 nucleotide sequence: TGCGCCAGCAGCGAGGGTCGGCCCTTGAACACTGAAGCTTTCTTT.

The rearrangement joins TRBV29-1 to TRBJ2-2; weak D call: TRBD2 (7 bases). V was shortened by 5 bases and J by 1 base, with 20 bases between the two germline ends. This CDR3 is built from 17 residues. Germline V gives CDR1 SQVTM, CDR2 ANQGSEA. The CDR3 region has the DNA TGCAGCGTTATTACCTTCGAGCGGGGACAGAACACCGGGGAGCTGTTTTTT. This gives the protein CSVITFERGQNTGELFF.

This chain connects TRBV11-2 to TRBJ2-1, with 14 bases aligning to TRBD2. In germline, CDR1 is SGHAT, CDR2 FQNNGV. The ends lost 5 bases at V and 8 bases at J; junction bases unmatched: 11. This CDR3 contains 17 residues. The CDR3 DNA reads TGTGCCAGCAGCCCAACCCAGACTAGCGGGGGGGCCTATGAGCAGTTCTTC. Its protein is CASSPTQTSGGAYEQFF.

The chain employs TRBV2 and TRBJ2-7; 8 bases are a match to TRBD2. The CDR3 covers 12 residues. V was clipped by 7 bases and J by 6 bases; unmatched bases: 5. Germline-derived CDR1 and CDR2 are SNHLY and FYNNEI. CDR3: CASNAGGFEQYF. The CDR3 DNA follows: TGTGCCAGCAACGCGGGGGGTTTCGAGCAGTACTTC.

The rearrangement joins TRBV9 to TRBJ1-2; the match to TRBD1 covers 7 bases. The junction had 17 bases not matched to a gene; V was cut back by 4 bases and J by 5 bases. This CDR3 has 17 amino acids. Germline V lookup: CDR1 SGDLS, CDR2 YYNGEE. The CDR3 reads CASSSRGGRGSSYGYTF. Here the CDR3 DNA reads TGTGCCAGCAGCTCCCGGGGGGGCAGGGGGAGCAGTTATGGCTACACCTTC.

The rearrangement uses TRBV7-2 and TRBJ1-3; unclear D gene. Germline assignment: CDR1 SGHTA and CDR2 FQGNSA. The CDR3 totals 15 residues. V lost 2 bases and J lost 4, with 12 bases in between. CDR3 nucleotide sequence: TGTGCCAGCAGCTTACTCGGTCCGTTGGGAAACACCATATATTTT. The encoded protein is CASSLLGPLGNTIYF.

The rearrangement joins TRBV6-2 or TRBV6-3 to TRBJ2-1; tentative D call: TRBD2 (6 bases). This CDR3 spans 13 amino acids. Trimming cost V 5 bases and J 6 bases, with 11 bases left between them. Per the germline V gene, CDR1 is MNHEY and CDR2 is SVGEGT. This CDR3 reads CASSAALANEQFF. The CDR3 nucleotides are TGTGCCAGCAGTGCCGCACTAGCCAATGAGCAGTTCTTC.